These T cell receptor beta chains were read from a single sample in a study of OX40 agonist ivuxolimab in advanced cancers. Clones were sequenced by immunoSEQ multiplex PCR, and TCRdb holds only the in-frame ones, with some missing. Of about 20,000 clones listed, more than 70% are singletons. Source: CD4+ or CD8+ T cells sorted from blood, taken in a trial of the OX40 agonist ivuxolimab. The receptors derive from an adult with an advanced solid tumor such as melanoma, head and neck, liver or kidney cancer. Each CDR3 is given with its conserved first and last residue. D genes are given only for firm matches.

>TRBD1|TRBJ2-7|TRBV29-1
TGCAGCGCTGGGGACAGTACCTACGAGCAGTACTTC
CSAGDSTYEQYF
>-|TRBJ1-2|TRBV9
TGTGCCAGCAGCGGCGATCCAGGGAATCCTAACTATGGCTACACCTTC
CASSGDPGNPNYGYTF
>TRBD1|TRBJ2-7|TRBV11-2
TGTGCCAGCAGCTTAGAGGGTGCAGGGGGCTCAAGGGCGGGTAAAAACGAGCAGTACTTC
CASSLEGAGGSRAGKNEQYF
>TRBD2|TRBJ2-7|TRBV6-1
TGTGCCAGCAGCCAGACTAGCGCGAACGAGCAGTACTTC
CASSQTSANEQYF
>TRBD2|TRBJ2-1|TRBV2
TGTGCCAGCAGTACACTAGCGGGGGGTGGAGATGAGCAGTTCTTC
CASSTLAGGGDEQFF
>-|TRBJ2-7|TRBV21-1
TGTGCAAACTACGAGCAGTACTTC
CANYEQYF
>-|TRBJ2-1|TRBV7-9
TGTGCCAGCAGTACCCCAGCGGCCCTACGGAAGGGTGAGCAGTTCTTC
CASSTPAALRKGEQFF
>-|TRBJ2-3|TRBV7-8
TGTGCCAGCAGCACCACAAGCTGGAATACGCAGTATTTT
CASSTTSWNTQYF
>TRBD1|TRBJ2-5|TRBV7-6
TGTGCCAGCAGCGCCTCGGGACAGCCACAAGAGACCCAGTACTTC
CASSASGQPQETQYF
>-|TRBJ2-2|TRBV6-4
TGTGCCAGCAGTGACTCTGAGTCCGGGGAGCTGTTTTTT
CASSDSESGELFF